The rows below give T cell receptor beta chains drawn from one sample of a study of blood T cell repertoires in COVID-19. The data were produced by immunoSEQ multiplex PCR, yet TCRdb's version contains in-frame clones alone and is incomplete. The sample includes 150,000 to 200,000 clones, around 85% of them seen just once. The sample consisted of peripheral blood. Every receptor here comes from a man in his fifties or sixties with active or convalescent COVID-19. CDR3s include the opening cysteine and the closing phenylalanine or tryptophan. D genes are given only for firm matches. Expanded clones are given a class, and other clones once, few, many or no size at all.

j_gene: TRBJ2-3; v_gene: TRBV24-1; d_gene: NA; abundance: once; CDR3nt: TGTGCCACCAGTGATCGAGTTTTTCCAGATACGCAGTATTTT; CDR3aa: CATSDRVFPDTQYF
j_gene: TRBJ2-3; v_gene: TRBV6-4; d_gene: NA; abundance: NA; CDR3nt: TGTGCCAGCAAAGAAGGGCGGGGCACAGATACGCAGTATTTT; CDR3aa: CASKEGRGTDTQYF
j_gene: TRBJ1-2; v_gene: TRBV6-1; d_gene: NA; abundance: once; CDR3nt: TGTGCCAGCAGTGAACAGGGGAATGGTGGCTACACCTTC; CDR3aa: CASSEQGNGGYTF
j_gene: TRBJ1-2; v_gene: TRBV29-1; d_gene: NA; abundance: NA; CDR3nt: TGCAGCGTTGAAGATCTTAGACAGAACTATGGCTACACCTTC; CDR3aa: CSVEDLRQNYGYTF
j_gene: TRBJ2-1; v_gene: TRBV7-3; d_gene: NA; abundance: NA; CDR3nt: TGTGCCAGCAGCTTGAATAGCGTCAATGAGCAGTTCTTC; CDR3aa: CASSLNSVNEQFF
j_gene: TRBJ2-3; v_gene: TRBV4-1; d_gene: TRBD1; abundance: NA; CDR3nt: TGCGCCAGCAGCCAACTTATAGGACAGGGGGGAAGAGATACGCAGTATTTT; CDR3aa: CASSQLIGQGGRDTQYF
j_gene: TRBJ2-7; v_gene: TRBV4-1; d_gene: TRBD2; abundance: NA; CDR3nt: TGCGCCAGCAGCCAAGAGACTAGCGGGAGAGTGGTGGCCTACGAGCAGTACTTC; CDR3aa: CASSQETSGRVVAYEQYF
j_gene: TRBJ2-3; v_gene: TRBV5-6; d_gene: NA; abundance: NA; CDR3nt: TGTGCCAGCAGCTTTCCAGGGAGGGGGACAGATACGCAGTATTTT; CDR3aa: CASSFPGRGTDTQYF
j_gene: TRBJ1-1; v_gene: TRBV10-3; d_gene: TRBD1; abundance: few; CDR3nt: TGTGCCATCGGGACAGAAATGAACACTGAAGCTTTCTTT; CDR3aa: CAIGTEMNTEAFF
j_gene: TRBJ2-7; v_gene: TRBV9; d_gene: TRBD2; abundance: few; CDR3nt: TGTGCCAGCAGCGCAACTAGCGGGAGCTACGAGCAGTACTTC; CDR3aa: CASSATSGSYEQYF
j_gene: TRBJ1-2; v_gene: TRBV9; d_gene: NA; abundance: NA; CDR3nt: TGTGCCAGCAGCGCGGGCCAGGGGATGGGCTATGGCTACACCTTC; CDR3aa: CASSAGQGMGYGYTF
j_gene: TRBJ2-3; v_gene: TRBV2; d_gene: TRBD2; abundance: few; CDR3nt: TGTGCCGGGCTAAAAGGACTAGTCACAGATACGCAGTATTTT; CDR3aa: CAGLKGLVTDTQYF
j_gene: TRBJ2-7; v_gene: TRBV11-2; d_gene: NA; abundance: once; CDR3nt: TGTGCCAGCAGCTTAGAAGGGGACGAGCAGTACTTC; CDR3aa: CASSLEGDEQYF
j_gene: TRBJ2-3; v_gene: TRBV28; d_gene: TRBD2; abundance: NA; CDR3nt: TGTGCCAGCGGCTCTTTAAGCGGGGCGACCACAGATACGCAGTATTTT; CDR3aa: CASGSLSGATTDTQYF
j_gene: TRBJ1-1; v_gene: TRBV24-1; d_gene: TRBD1; abundance: once; CDR3nt: TGTGCCACCAGTGATTCAGGGGGGACTGAAGCTTTCTTT; CDR3aa: CATSDSGGTEAFF
j_gene: TRBJ2-2; v_gene: TRBV14; d_gene: NA; abundance: NA; CDR3nt: TGTGCCAGCAGCCTTCTGGTTGGCGGGGCGAACACCGGGGAGCTGTTTTTT; CDR3aa: CASSLLVGGANTGELFF
j_gene: TRBJ2-5; v_gene: TRBV13; d_gene: TRBD1; abundance: NA; CDR3nt: TGTGCCAGCAGCTTCGGGACAGGGTGGGAGACCCAGTACTTC; CDR3aa: CASSFGTGWETQYF
j_gene: TRBJ1-3; v_gene: TRBV30; d_gene: NA; abundance: NA; CDR3nt: TGTGCCTGGGCCGGGGGTTCTGGAAACACCATATATTTT; CDR3aa: CAWAGGSGNTIYF
j_gene: TRBJ2-5; v_gene: TRBV12-3/TRBV12-4; d_gene: TRBD1; abundance: NA; CDR3nt: TGTGCCAGCAGTTTGGGGACAGGGGAGACCCAGTACTTC; CDR3aa: CASSLGTGETQYF
j_gene: TRBJ2-7; v_gene: TRBV7-9; d_gene: NA; abundance: NA; CDR3nt: TGTGCCAGCAGCTTCGGGTCTCAGACTGGCTACGAGCAGTACTTC; CDR3aa: CASSFGSQTGYEQYF
j_gene: TRBJ1-4; v_gene: TRBV5-5; d_gene: TRBD1; abundance: NA; CDR3nt: TGTGCCAGCAGCCAGGGGGCCCACGGTGAAAAACTGTTTTTT; CDR3aa: CASSQGAHGEKLFF
j_gene: TRBJ2-2; v_gene: TRBV19; d_gene: NA; abundance: NA; CDR3nt: TGTGCCAGTACCATTGGGGGGGGGCTTAGCACCGGGGAGCTGTTTTTT; CDR3aa: CASTIGGGLSTGELFF
j_gene: TRBJ1-2; v_gene: TRBV30; d_gene: TRBD1; abundance: NA; CDR3nt: TGTGCCGGGACAGGGGGGCACTATGGCTACACCTTC; CDR3aa: CAGTGGHYGYTF
j_gene: TRBJ2-1; v_gene: TRBV11-2; d_gene: NA; abundance: NA; CDR3nt: TGTGCCAGCGGGCAGGGCGGCTACAATGAGCAGTTCTTC; CDR3aa: CASGQGGYNEQFF
j_gene: TRBJ1-2; v_gene: TRBV20-1; d_gene: NA; abundance: NA; CDR3nt: TGCAGTGCAGGGGGTAACTATGGCTACACCTTC; CDR3aa: CSAGGNYGYTF
j_gene: TRBJ2-5; v_gene: TRBV6-5; d_gene: TRBD2; abundance: NA; CDR3nt: TGTGCCAGCAAAACCGGACTAGCGGGAACCCAGTACTTC; CDR3aa: CASKTGLAGTQYF
j_gene: TRBJ1-1; v_gene: TRBV12-3/TRBV12-4; d_gene: NA; abundance: NA; CDR3nt: TGTGCCAGCATCCTCGGGATGAGTGAAGCTTTCTTT; CDR3aa: CASILGMSEAFF
j_gene: TRBJ1-1; v_gene: TRBV5-1; d_gene: TRBD1; abundance: NA; CDR3nt: TGCGCCAGCAGCTTGAGGACAGGGGGCATGAACACTGAAGCTTTCTTT; CDR3aa: CASSLRTGGMNTEAFF
j_gene: TRBJ2-7; v_gene: TRBV3-1/TRBV3-2; d_gene: TRBD1; abundance: few; CDR3nt: TGTGCCAGCAGCCAAGATTCCCAGGGGGCCACCTACTCCTACGAGCAGTACTTC; CDR3aa: CASSQDSQGATYSYEQYF
j_gene: TRBJ2-5; v_gene: TRBV2; d_gene: NA; abundance: few; CDR3nt: TGTGCCAGCAGTATACAGGGAGGGGAGACCCAGTACTTC; CDR3aa: CASSIQGGETQYF
j_gene: TRBJ2-7; v_gene: TRBV19; d_gene: TRBD1; abundance: once; CDR3nt: TGTGCCAGTAGAAGGACAGGAATCTACGAGCAGTACTTC; CDR3aa: CASRRTGIYEQYF
j_gene: TRBJ2-1; v_gene: TRBV27; d_gene: NA; abundance: NA; CDR3nt: TGTGCCAGCAGTTACCCCAGGGGAAGTGAGCAGTTCTTC; CDR3aa: CASSYPRGSEQFF
j_gene: TRBJ1-4; v_gene: TRBV18; d_gene: TRBD1; abundance: NA; CDR3nt: TGTGCCAGCTCAACAACCTTGACAGGGCAGGATGAAAAACTGTTTTTT; CDR3aa: CASSTTLTGQDEKLFF
j_gene: TRBJ1-6; v_gene: TRBV5-1; d_gene: TRBD1; abundance: NA; CDR3nt: TGCGCCAGCAGTAGGGGGACAGGGGACCATTCACCCCTCCACTTT; CDR3aa: CASSRGTGDHSPLHF
j_gene: TRBJ1-1; v_gene: TRBV4-2; d_gene: NA; abundance: NA; CDR3nt: TGTGCCAGCAGCCAAGAGGTAACAGGTCTAGCTGAAGCTTTCTTT; CDR3aa: CASSQEVTGLAEAFF